This passage covers 25 T cell receptor beta chains from one sample sequenced in a study of pediatric ulcerative colitis. Libraries were prepared by immunoSEQ multiplex PCR; TCRdb keeps only in-frame clonotypes and omits some of them. The table has approximately 32,000 clones, almost 85% seen once. The sample comprised blood. These receptors were collected from a boy under 18 with severe ulcerative colitis.

The chain employs TRBV15 and TRBJ1-6; D gene uncertain. This CDR3 spans 14 amino acids. The germline V gene encodes CDR1 LNHNV and CDR2 YYDKDF (reference sequence). V was clipped by 0 bases and J by 13 bases, with 13 bases between them. CDR3: CATSREEKGGPLHF. The CDR3 DNA reads TGTGCCACCAGCAGAGAGGAAAAGGGAGGGCCCCTCCACTTT. Complete variable domain (other parts from reference TRBV15 and TRBJ1-6): DAMVIQNPRYQVTQFGKPVTLSCSQTLNHNVMYWYQQKSSQAPKLLFHYYDKDFNNEADTPDNFQSRRPNTSFCFLDIRSPGLGDTAMYLCATSREEKGGPLHFGNGTRLTVT.

The chain recombines TRBV28 with TRBJ2-3, with D hard to call. The CDR3 length is 14 residues. The germline V and J ends were trimmed by 0 bases and 0 bases, with 4 bases remaining between them. The germline V gene encodes CDR1 MDHEN and CDR2 SYDVKM. The chain's CDR3 is CASSLWGSTDTQYF. CDR3 sequence (DNA): TGTGCCAGCAGTTTATGGGGCAGCACAGATACGCAGTATTTT.

This clone has only a few counts. The J gene is TRBJ1-6, the V gene TRBV11-2, with D tentatively TRBD1 (5 bases). Germline CDR1 is SGHAT and CDR2 is FQNNGV. CDR3 size: 15 residues. V was cut by 3 bases and J by 6 bases, with 12 bases left in between. The DNA of the CDR3 is TGTGCCAGCAGCTTGAGGGGACGGGGTAATTCACCCCTCCACTTT. Amino acid sequence: CASSLRGRGNSPLHF.

The rearrangement uses TRBV9 and TRBJ2-5, with 8 nucleotides matching TRBD2. This CDR3 comprises 16 residues. The trim removed 3 bases at V and 7 bases at J, leaving 14 bases unmatched. In germline, CDR1 is SGDLS, CDR2 YYNGEE. The CDR3 loop is CASSARAGDSIWTQYF. In nucleotides, the CDR3 is TGTGCCAGCAGCGCACGAGCGGGGGACTCAATTTGGACCCAGTACTTC. The whole variable domain, filled in from reference TRBV9 and TRBJ2-5, reads DSGVTQTPKHLITATGQRVTLRCSPRSGDLSVYWYQQSLDQGLQFLIQYYNGEERAKGNILERFSAQQFPDLHSELNLSSLELGDSALYFCASSARAGDSIWTQYFGPGTRLLVL.

This chain joins TRBV7-9 and TRBJ2-2; possibly TRBD2 for D (5 bases). V lost 4 bases to trimming and J lost 7 bases, with 19 bases between them. CDR1 and CDR2 from the germline V gene are SEHNR and FQNEAQ (reference sequence). This CDR3 has 16 amino acids. CDR3 nucleotide sequence: TGTGCCAGCAGCTCCGGTCGCTATTTCGAGGGCGGGGAGCTGTTTTTT. Translating it yields CASSSGRYFEGGELFF.

V is TRBV7-9 and J is TRBJ2-3; 8 bases match TRBD2. Looked up from germline, CDR1 is SEHNR and CDR2 is FQNEAQ (reference sequence). Losses at the gene ends were 8 bases for V and 4 bases for J; bases not matched to a gene: 11. The CDR3 covers 15 residues. This CDR3 is CASDDSGTTSDTQYF. The DNA of the CDR3 is TGTGCCAGCGATGATAGCGGGACTACCTCAGATACGCAGTATTTT.

CDR3 DNA sequence: TGCGCCAGCAGCCAAATTTCGACAGGCGCAGATACGCAGTATTTT. It translates to CASSQISTGADTQYF. This chain connects TRBV5-1 to TRBJ2-3, with TRBD1 as a possible D gene (6 bases). The CDR3 sequence is 15 residues long. CDR1 is SGHRS and CDR2 is YFSETQ in the germline V gene. Between the trimmed V and J ends, which lost 4 bases and 4 bases, there was a span of 16 bases.

The chain has TRBV18 and TRBJ2-1, with 7 bases that match TRBD1. The CDR3 contains 15 residues. In germline, CDR1 is KGHSH, CDR2 LQKENI. Trimming took 4 bases from V and 4 from J; bases not matched to a gene: 7. Here the CDR3 DNA reads TGTGCCAGCTCACGTCAGCAGGGGGTGTACAATGAGCAGTTCTTC. Its protein product is CASSRQQGVYNEQFF. Full variable domain (rest looked up from reference TRBV18 and TRBJ2-1): NAGVMQNPRHLVRRRGQEARLRCSPMKGHSHVYWYRQLPEEGLKFMVYLQKENIIDESGMPKERFSAEFPKEGPSILRIQQVVRGDSAAYFCASSRQQGVYNEQFFGPGTRLTVL.

The chain links TRBV7-3 to TRBJ1-1; weak D call: TRBD1 (5 bases). The CDR3 spans 15 residues. The V end lost 1 base, the J end lost 7 bases, and 16 bases lay between the germline ends. The germline V gene has CDR1 SGHTA and CDR2 FQGTGA. Here the CDR3 DNA reads TGTGCCAGCAGCTTAAGCAGGGCGGGGAACGGTGAAGCTTTCTTT. It specifies CASSLSRAGNGEAFF.

This rearrangement joins TRBV6-6 to TRBJ1-2; TRBD1 might be the D (6 bases). The germline V gene has CDR1 MNHNY and CDR2 SVGAGI (reference sequence). This CDR3 has 14 residues. The germline V and J ends were trimmed by 5 bases and 4 bases, with 14 bases remaining between them. CDR3 bases: TGTGCCAGCAGTCGACAGACAGGAAGCTATGGCTACACCTTC. Its translation is CASSRQTGSYGYTF.

This chain uses TRBV7-9 with TRBJ2-3, with a weak D call TRBD2 (7 bases). Germline CDR1 reads SEHNR; CDR2 reads FQNEAQ (reference sequence). Trimming left V 8 bases short and J 6 bases short, with 12 bases between. The CDR3 contains 12 residues. The CDR3 loop reads CASRGAGDTQYF. The CDR3 DNA follows: TGTGCCAGCCGGGGGGCCGGGGATACGCAGTATTTT. Variable domain in full (rest from reference TRBV7-9 and TRBJ2-3): DTGVSQNPRHKITKRGQNVTFRCDPISEHNRLYWYRQTLGQGPEFLTYFQNEAQLEKSRLLSDRFSAERPKGSFSTLEIQRTEQGDSAMYLCASRGAGDTQYFGPGTRLTVL.

This chain uses TRBV4-1 with TRBJ2-7; 8 bases match TRBD1. Germline loops: CDR1 MGHRA, CDR2 YSYEKL. The CDR3 spans 17 residues. V gave up 4 bases and J gave up 0 bases; unmatched junction bases: 11. CDR3 sequence: CASSPYPTGASSYEQYF. DNA of the CDR3: TGCGCCAGCAGCCCTTACCCGACAGGGGCGAGCTCCTACGAGCAGTACTTC.

V is TRBV11-2 and J is TRBJ1-1; D call uncertain. Trimming stripped 0 bases from V and 0 bases from J, with 11 bases between. In germline, CDR1 is SGHAT, CDR2 FQNNGV. This CDR3 contains 16 residues. CDR3 amino acids: CASSLEGNQMNTEAFF. The CDR3 DNA is TGTGCCAGCAGCTTAGAGGGAAACCAAATGAACACTGAAGCTTTCTTT.

The rearrangement links TRBV5-1 to TRBJ2-7; D is unresolved. The CDR3 has 13 residues. Trimming shortened V by 0 bases and J by 3 bases, and 7 bases separated the two germline ends. Germline CDR1 and CDR2: SGHRS and YFSETQ. CDR3: CASSLGKGYEQYF. As DNA, the CDR3 is TGCGCCAGCAGCTTGGGAAAAGGCTACGAGCAGTACTTC.

This clone occurred once. The genes are TRBV2 and TRBJ1-5; TRBD1 matches at 10 bases. The CDR3 is 15 residues long. V lost 6 bases to trimming and J lost 2 bases; unmatched junction nucleotides: 4. Per germline, CDR1 SNHLY and CDR2 FYNNEI. CDR3 protein: CASRAGTGGNQPQHF. Written as DNA, the CDR3 is TGTGCCAGCAGGGCCGGGACAGGGGGCAATCAGCCCCAGCATTTT.

The chain links TRBV6-6 to TRBJ2-7; D is undetermined. Trimming cost V 6 bases and J 2 bases, with 17 bases left between them. In germline, CDR1 is MNHNY, CDR2 SVGAGI (reference sequence). The CDR3 has 15 residues. The CDR3 DNA follows: TGTGCCAGCAGCACCGGATCAGCTTCAACCTACGAGCAGTACTTC. It translates to CASSTGSASTYEQYF.

This chain links TRBV6-1 with TRBJ2-7; 8 bases match TRBD1. The length of the CDR3 is 15 residues. Per the germline V gene, CDR1 is MNHNS and CDR2 is SASEGT. Trimming took 2 bases from V and 3 from J; bases not matched to a gene: 6. The CDR3 sequence is CASSETRGRVYEQYF. CDR3 coding DNA: TGTGCCAGCAGTGAAACCAGGGGGCGCGTCTACGAGCAGTACTTC.

V gene TRBV27 combines with J gene TRBJ1-1; tentatively, D is TRBD1 (5 bases). Germline V gives CDR1 MNHEY, CDR2 SMNVEV (reference sequence). V was shortened by 3 bases and J by 1 base, with 9 bases between the two germline ends. The CDR3 totals 14 residues. CDR3 in DNA: TGTGCCAGCAGTTTCCTGGGGGGGAACACTGAAGCTTTCTTT. Translating gives CASSFLGGNTEAFF.

The rearrangement links TRBV7-9 to TRBJ1-2; the match to TRBD1 covers 10 bases. V trimming: 6 bases; J trimming: 6 bases; junction bases outside the gene matches: 10. Per the germline V gene, CDR1 is SEHNR and CDR2 is FQNEAQ (reference sequence). The CDR3 is 15 amino acids. CDR3 region: CASRESDRGLDGYTF. The CDR3 region has the DNA TGTGCCAGCAGGGAGAGTGACAGGGGGCTGGATGGCTACACCTTC. The entire variable domain, with the rest obtained from reference TRBV7-9 and TRBJ1-2, is as follows: DTGVSQNPRHKITKRGQNVTFRCDPISEHNRLYWYRQTLGQGPEFLTYFQNEAQLEKSRLLSDRFSAERPKGSFSTLEIQRTEQGDSAMYLCASRESDRGLDGYTFGSGTRLTVV.

The chain links TRBV7-2 to TRBJ2-5; no clear D gene. Germline V gives CDR1 SGHTA, CDR2 FQGNSA. The CDR3 is 15 residues long. The V end lost 5 bases, the J end lost 1 base, and 14 bases lay between the germline ends. The CDR3 nucleotides are TGTGCCAGCAGCCCAAGAAAGGCAGCCCAAGAGACCCAGTACTTC. Translated, it gives CASSPRKAAQETQYF.

The chain has TRBV19 and TRBJ1-6; 7 positions match TRBD1. The germline V gene encodes CDR1 LNHDA and CDR2 SQIVND (reference sequence). The CDR3 consists of 14 residues. After removal of 8 bases from V and 8 bases from J, the junction contained 9 bases not matched to a gene. The CDR3 is CASHAGTAHSPLHF. The CDR3 nucleotides read TGTGCCAGTCACGCCGGGACAGCTCATTCACCCCTCCACTTT.

The V gene is TRBV7-9, the J gene TRBJ1-4; 7 nucleotides agree with TRBD1. V trimming: 3 bases; J trimming: 2 bases; junction bases outside the gene matches: 6. Germline CDR1 and CDR2: SEHNR and FQNEAQ (reference sequence). The CDR3 totals 16 residues. CDR3 sequence (DNA): TGTGCCAGCAGCTTTCCGACAGGGATGACTAATGAAAAACTGTTTTTT. It codes for CASSFPTGMTNEKLFF.

The chain employs TRBV2 and TRBJ2-6; 7 nucleotides match TRBD1. The CDR3 runs 15 residues. Germline lookup yields CDR1 SNHLY and CDR2 FYNNEI. Losses at the gene ends were 6 bases for V and 2 bases for J; bases not matched to a gene: 4. CDR3 DNA: TGTGCCAGCAGGCTACAGGGGACTGGGGCCAACGTCCTGACTTTC. Protein sequence: CASRLQGTGANVLTF.

The chain joins TRBV6-5 to TRBJ2-1; 10 nucleotides align to TRBD2. Germline CDR1 is MNHEY and CDR2 is SVGAGI. V trimming: 6 bases; J trimming: 6 bases; junction bases outside the gene matches: 8. The CDR3 runs to 15 residues. The CDR3 is CASSFGLAVTNEQFF. Here the CDR3 DNA reads TGTGCCAGCAGCTTTGGACTAGCGGTAACCAATGAGCAGTTCTTC.

The chain recombines TRBV19 with TRBJ2-7, with D perhaps TRBD1 (6 bases). V was shortened by 3 bases and J by 6 bases, with 15 bases between the two germline ends. The length of the CDR3 is 14 residues. Germline CDR1 LNHDA, CDR2 SQIVND (reference sequence). DNA of the CDR3: TGTGCCAGTAGTATCACAGGGATTGGGAGCGAGCAGTACTTC. This encodes CASSITGIGSEQYF.